This T cell receptor (beta chain) stems from a study of T-cell reconstitution after alpha-beta-depleted transplantation in children. At least ten counts were recorded for this clonotype. Trimming pared 1 base from V and 5 bases from J, leaving 15 bases between. The CDR3 contains 15 residues. Germline CDR1 and CDR2: LNHNV and YYDKDF (reference sequence). Preparation of the TCRbeta library used unique molecular identifiers. TCRdb used MiXCR to reprocess the PCR reads, holding one entry per CDR3 protein. The sample contains 260,000 or so distinct CDR3 sequences, 12% of which appear only once. The clonotype was recovered from a human donor who donated a stem cell graft to a child with acute lymphoblastic leukemia. The chain carries TRBV15 and TRBJ2-7, with D perhaps matching TRBD1 or TRBD2 (5 bases each). Specimen: PBMCs from the stem cell graft donor, collected from the stem cell graft. The CDR3 region is CATSRVLGESDEQYF. CDR3 sequence (DNA): TGTGCCACCAGCAGAGTGTTGGGGGAATCGGACGAGCAGTACTTC.